Shown below are 27 T cell receptor beta chains from a single sample sequenced in a study of T-cell reconstitution after alpha-beta-depleted transplantation in children. The TCRbeta library was prepared with unique molecular identifiers. TCRdb itself ran the PCR reads through MiXCR, one entry per CDR3 protein. The data show about 830,000 distinct CDR3 sequences, approximately 15% seen once. Material: PBMCs, mostly from graft donor cells, obtained 360 days after TCRalphabeta/CD19-depleted stem cell transplant. The receptor source for this set is a male patient between 5 and 17 years old who had a stem cell transplant for acute lymphoblastic leukemia, so the T cells may come from the graft donor.

The genes are TRBV10-2 and TRBJ1-2, with 7 bases aligning to TRBD1. The CDR3 loop spans 13 amino acids. The V segment lost 8 bases and the J segment 4 bases; nucleotides outside the gene matches: 7. Germline assignment: CDR1 WSHSY and CDR2 SAAADI. DNA of the CDR3: TGCGCCAGCTCGGGACAGACCATCTATGGCTACACCTTC. Translated, it gives CASSGQTIYGYTF.

This clonotype has a handful of counts. The rearrangement links TRBV20-1 to TRBJ1-5; 7 nucleotides agree with TRBD1. With 5 bases clipped from V and 1 base from J, the junction kept 5 bases outside the gene matches. Germline assignment: CDR1 DFQATT and CDR2 SNEGSKA (reference sequence). The CDR3 consists of 14 residues. This chain's CDR3 is CSAGRTGSNQPQHF. The DNA of the CDR3 is TGCAGTGCTGGACGGACAGGCAGCAATCAGCCCCAGCATTTT.

The chain carries TRBV5-6 and TRBJ2-5, with D perhaps matching TRBD2 (5 bases). The CDR3 covers 14 residues. Trimming removed 1 base at V and 5 bases at J, with 12 bases between. Germline CDR1 reads SGHDT; CDR2 reads YYEEEE. CDR3 nucleotide sequence: TGTGCCAGCAGCTTGATAGGATCGGGGGAGACCCAGTACTTC. Translated, it gives CASSLIGSGETQYF. The full variable domain, with the rest looked up from reference TRBV5-6 and TRBJ2-5, is DAGVTQSPTHLIKTRGQQVTLRCSPKSGHDTVSWYQQALGQGPQFIFQYYEEEERQRGNFPDRFSGHQFPNYSSELNVNALLLGDSALYLCASSLIGSGETQYFGPGTRLLVL.

This clonotype was counted only a few times. The rearrangement links TRBV12-3 or TRBV12-4 to TRBJ2-6, with 8 nucleotides matching TRBD2. After removal of 7 bases from V and 4 bases from J, the junction contained 9 bases not matched to a gene. This CDR3 is 16 amino acids long. This CDR3 is CASTQGRGDGANVLTF. CDR3 DNA sequence: TGTGCCAGCACCCAGGGGCGGGGGGACGGGGCCAACGTCCTGACTTTC.

This clonotype was detected only a few times. CDR3 bases: TGTGCCAGCAGTGTACGACAGGGCCCCTATGGCTACACCTTC. Translated: CASSVRQGPYGYTF. V is TRBV27 and J is TRBJ1-2, with 7 bases that match TRBD1. CDR1 and CDR2 from the germline V gene are MNHEY and SMNVEV (reference sequence). This CDR3 is built from 14 residues. V was clipped by 5 bases and J by 4 bases; unmatched bases: 7.

Only a few counts were recorded for this clonotype. The V and J genes are TRBV4-2 and TRBJ2-6, with TRBD2 matching 12 bases. Germline CDR1 LGHNA, CDR2 YNFKEQ. This CDR3 has 17 residues. The ends lost 3 bases at V and 4 bases at J; junction bases unmatched: 4. This CDR3 reads CASSQWTSGTGANVLTF. CDR3 nucleotides: TGTGCCAGCAGCCAGTGGACTAGCGGGACCGGGGCCAACGTCCTGACTTTC.

A few counts support this clonotype. The CDR3 region has the DNA TGTGCCAGCAGCTTTGCAGGGAGTCTGACTGAAGCTTTCTTT. Translation gives CASSFAGSLTEAFF. V is TRBV7-9 and J is TRBJ1-1, with TRBD1 as a possible D gene (5 bases). This CDR3 is 14 amino acids long. Trimming stripped 3 bases from V and 5 bases from J, with 13 bases between. Germline lookup yields CDR1 SEHNR and CDR2 FQNEAQ (reference sequence). Using reference TRBV7-9 and TRBJ1-1 for the parts outside the CDR3, the full variable domain is DTGVSQNPRHKITKRGQNVTFRCDPISEHNRLYWYRQTLGQGPEFLTYFQNEAQLEKSRLLSDRFSAERPKGSFSTLEIQRTEQGDSAMYLCASSFAGSLTEAFFGQGTRLTVV.

V is TRBV4-2 and J is TRBJ1-5; 11 bases line up with TRBD1. The germline V gene encodes CDR1 LGHNA and CDR2 YNFKEQ. J gave up 2 bases and V 1 base, and 1 base lay outside the gene matches. The CDR3 covers 16 residues. The CDR3 nucleotides read TGTGCCAGCAGCCAAGGGGGACAGGGGGGCAATCAGCCCCAGCATTTT. This translates into CASSQGGQGGNQPQHF.

The rearrangement uses TRBV5-1 and TRBJ2-1, with a tentative D call TRBD2 (5 bases). Germline V gene lookup returns CDR1 SGHRS and CDR2 YFSETQ. V gave up 4 bases and J gave up 8 bases, with 19 bases separating them. The CDR3 consists of 15 residues. The chain's CDR3 is CASSPAFPGIDEQFF. CDR3 sequence (DNA): TGCGCCAGCAGCCCCGCCTTTCCGGGAATCGATGAGCAGTTCTTC.

The table lists this clonotype with a few counts. The J gene is TRBJ1-1, the V gene TRBV10-3; 8 nucleotides line up with TRBD1. With 0 bases clipped from V and 4 bases from J, the junction kept 1 base outside the gene matches. This CDR3 has 14 residues. Germline CDR1 and CDR2: ENHRY and SYGVKD. The CDR3 here is CAISESQGGTEAFF. As DNA, the CDR3 is TGTGCCATCAGTGAGTCACAGGGGGGCACTGAAGCTTTCTTT.

This clonotype was recorded at least ten times. This chain joins TRBV4-1 and TRBJ2-1, with 9 bases lining up with TRBD1. The V and J ends lost 4 bases and 4 bases, in that order; junction bases with no gene match: 14. Germline CDR1 and CDR2: MGHRA and YSYEKL. This CDR3 contains 18 residues. The CDR3 region is CASSLPPRGQGSYNEQFF. Here the CDR3 DNA reads TGCGCCAGCAGCCTTCCCCCCCGAGGACAGGGGAGTTACAATGAGCAGTTCTTC.

The chain carries TRBV5-1 and TRBJ2-7; TRBD2 aligns across 16 bases. Looked up from germline, CDR1 is SGHRS and CDR2 is YFSETQ. This CDR3 has 21 amino acids. J was trimmed by 8 bases and V by 0 bases; bases with no gene match: 20. Written as DNA, the CDR3 is TGCGCCAGCAGCTTGGAGTTTTCCGGGACTAGCGGGAGGGCCCCTTTGAATCAGCAGTACTTC. Amino acids: CASSLEFSGTSGRAPLNQQYF.

This clonotype was seen repeatedly, ten times or more. This chain links TRBV18 with TRBJ2-1; tentatively, D is TRBD2 (5 bases). Trimming took 2 bases from V and 0 from J, leaving 8 bases between them. Germline CDR1 reads KGHSH; CDR2 reads LQKENI. CDR3 size: 15 residues. The CDR3 DNA is TGTGCCAGCTCACCATTCCGGGACTCCTACAATGAGCAGTTCTTC. This codes for CASSPFRDSYNEQFF.

This clonotype was counted ten times or more. For the CDR3, the DNA is TGCAGTGCTAGAGATCTGCTAGCGGGAGGGCCGTGGGCGAACACCGGGGAGCTGTTTTTT. This encodes CSARDLLAGGPWANTGELFF. This sequence joins TRBV20-1 and TRBJ2-2; 12 bases fit TRBD2. Germline CDR1 DFQATT, CDR2 SNEGSKA (reference sequence). V dropped 0 bases and J dropped 0; count of bases not matched to a gene: 11. The CDR3 has 20 amino acids.

This clonotype was detected a few times. This chain links TRBV3-1 with TRBJ2-1, with 10 nucleotides matching TRBD1. Germline loops: CDR1 LGHDT, CDR2 YNNKEL (reference sequence). CDR3 size: 16 residues. The V gene end was trimmed by 5 bases and the J gene end by 8 bases; junction bases not matched to a gene: 12. Here the CDR3 DNA reads TGTGCCAGCAGCACAAACGACAGGGGGCTAGCGGATGAGCAGTTCTTC. Protein sequence: CASSTNDRGLADEQFF.

The chain combines TRBV7-7 with TRBJ2-1; 7 nucleotides align to TRBD1. This CDR3 region has 15 residues. Germline V gene lookup returns CDR1 SSHAT and CDR2 FNYEAQ (reference sequence). The V segment lost 10 bases and the J segment 4 bases; nucleotides outside the gene matches: 13. For the CDR3, the DNA is TGTGCCACCCGTAGGTGGGACAGAGCTTACAATGAGCAGTTCTTC. Protein product: CATRRWDRAYNEQFF.

This chain joins TRBV18 and TRBJ1-1; 7 bases are shared with TRBD1. The V gene's germline CDR1 is KGHSH and CDR2 LQKENI. V trimming: 5 bases; J trimming: 1 base; junction bases outside the gene matches: 4. The CDR3 extends over 14 amino acids. CDR3 sequence: CASSDNRGNTEAFF. The CDR3 bases are TGTGCCAGCTCAGATAACAGGGGGAACACTGAAGCTTTCTTT.

The chain uses TRBV7-3 and TRBJ2-5; 10 nucleotides line up with TRBD2. After removal of 4 bases from V and 4 bases from J, the junction contained 9 bases not matched to a gene. Germline lookup yields CDR1 SGHTA and CDR2 FQGTGA. The CDR3 length is 16 residues. As DNA, the CDR3 is TGTGCCAGCAGCTCCCGACTAGCGGGCCCGGGAGAGACCCAGTACTTC. It encodes CASSSRLAGPGETQYF.

The sample holds one count of this clonotype. The chain carries TRBV18 and TRBJ1-2; the D gene is possibly TRBD1 (5 bases). The V gene lost 0 bases and the J gene lost 4 bases, with 12 bases spanning the gap. Per the germline V gene, CDR1 is KGHSH and CDR2 is LQKENI. The CDR3 has 15 residues. Written as DNA, the CDR3 is TGTGCCAGCTCACCACCAGTTTTGAGGGGCTATGGCTACACCTTC. It codes for CASSPPVLRGYGYTF.

This clonotype was observed once. This chain uses TRBV20-1 with TRBJ2-7; tentative D call: TRBD1 (5 bases). The CDR3 length is 15 residues. The V end lost 1 base, the J end lost 0 bases, and 13 bases lay between the germline ends. Germline lookup yields CDR1 DFQATT and CDR2 SNEGSKA (reference sequence). This chain's CDR3 is CSARVGPSSSYEQYF. In DNA, the CDR3 is TGCAGTGCTAGAGTGGGGCCAAGCAGCTCCTACGAGCAGTACTTC.

The chain carries TRBV7-9 and TRBJ2-7; TRBD1 might be the D (5 bases). This CDR3 is 15 amino acids long. V dropped 0 bases and J dropped 6 bases, with 15 bases sitting between them. Germline V gene sequence: CDR1 SEHNR, CDR2 FQNEAQ (reference sequence). The CDR3 nucleotides read TGTGCCAGCAGCTTAGCGCAGGGAAGGGCGGCCGAGCAGTACTTC. Residues: CASSLAQGRAAEQYF.

V and J are TRBV5-6 and TRBJ1-1, with 11 positions matching TRBD1. There are 15 residues in the CDR3. The junction had 4 bases not matched to a gene; V was cut back by 4 bases and J by 2 bases. Germline CDR1 and CDR2: SGHDT and YYEEEE. CDR3 in amino acids: CASSPDRGLNTEAFF. The CDR3 DNA is TGTGCCAGCAGCCCGGACAGGGGGCTTAACACTGAAGCTTTCTTT.

This clonotype appeared a few times. The CDR3: CATSDSGLTRYNEQFF. In DNA form, the CDR3 reads TGTGCCACCAGTGATTCTGGGCTAACTAGGTACAATGAGCAGTTCTTC. This chain links TRBV24-1 with TRBJ2-1; D perhaps matches TRBD2 (5 bases). Trimming took off 2 bases at V and 4 bases at J, with 14 bases between the two ends. The V gene's germline CDR1 is KGHDR and CDR2 SFDVKD. The CDR3 loop spans 16 amino acids.

J is TRBJ2-7 and V is TRBV12-3 or TRBV12-4, with D unresolved. The CDR3 extends over 12 amino acids. V gave up 9 bases and J gave up 3 bases, with 12 bases separating them. CDR3 nucleotides: TGTGCCAGTCGAAGGGAAAGCTACGAGCAGTACTTC. Translating gives CASRRESYEQYF.

This clonotype was seen a few times. This chain links TRBV7-9 with TRBJ1-1; no clear D. V lost 3 bases to trimming and J lost 4 bases, with 12 bases between them. The CDR3 totals 14 residues. Germline V gene sequence: CDR1 SEHNR, CDR2 FQNEAQ (reference sequence). The CDR3 reads CASSFTGKGTEAFF. The CDR3 bases are TGTGCCAGCAGCTTCACGGGGAAGGGCACTGAAGCTTTCTTT.

In DNA, the CDR3 is TGCAGCGTATGGAACACTGAAGCTTTCTTT. It is translated as CSVWNTEAFF. J is TRBJ1-1 and V is TRBV29-1; D is uncertain. V was trimmed by 6 bases and J by 1 base, leaving 3 bases between them. The CDR3 extends over 10 amino acids. CDR1 SQVTM and CDR2 ANQGSEA come from the germline V gene.

This chain links TRBV11-2 with TRBJ2-1; D possibly matches TRBD1 or TRBD2 (7 bases each). The germline V gene encodes CDR1 SGHAT and CDR2 FQNNGV. The CDR3 covers 14 residues. V lost 7 bases and J lost 10, with 20 bases in between. In DNA, the CDR3 is TGTGCCAGCACCCTGACAGGGCCAGCGGGAGAGCAGTTCTTC. This gives the protein CASTLTGPAGEQFF.